There are a few counts of the clone carrying this T cell receptor (beta chain). Genomic DNA of each subset was evenly split across several immunoSEQ plates. Sequencing used immunoSEQ multiplex PCR; TCRdb keeps in-frame clones, though not all of them. This repertoire shows 400,000 to 550,000 clones, roughly 85% found once; its top ten account for around 12%. Samples left unsorted employed tens of millions of PBMCs for genomic DNA. This record belongs to a study of shared clonotypes between healthy human individuals. The CDR3 runs to 17 residues. The V gene's germline CDR1 is MNHNS and CDR2 SASEGT. The V end lost 1 base, the J end lost 2 bases, and 15 bases lay between the germline ends.

This receptor was identified in a woman in her thirties or forties in good health. Some clones in this sample may be carry-over from other donors' samples. This rearrangement joins TRBV6-1 to TRBJ1-5; D gene unclear. The sequenced sample consisted of PBMCs. For the CDR3, the DNA is TGTGCCAGCAGTGAAGGGACTTCAAGATATGGCAATCAGCCCCAGCATTTT. Its protein is CASSEGTSRYGNQPQHF.